The 23 T cell receptor beta chains in this list originate from one sample, sequenced in a study of OX40 agonist ivuxolimab in advanced cancers. Sequencing used immunoSEQ multiplex PCR; TCRdb keeps in-frame clones, though not all of them. The data hold 50,000 to 65,000 clones, with more than 80% observed a single time. The sequencing used CD4+ or CD8+ T cells sorted from blood, collected in a trial of the OX40 agonist ivuxolimab. The source of these receptors is an adult with an advanced solid tumor such as melanoma, head and neck, liver or kidney cancer.

The genes are TRBV28 and TRBJ1-2; 12 positions agree with TRBD1. CDR3 length: 16 amino acids. Germline values: CDR1 MDHEN, CDR2 SYDVKM. Trimming took 4 bases from V and 7 from J; bases not matched to a gene: 10. The CDR3 loop reads CASSSLDGTGGLGYTF. The CDR3 DNA sequence: TGTGCCAGCAGTTCTCTCGACGGGACAGGGGGCCTTGGCTACACCTTC.

The V call is TRBV7-9, the J call TRBJ1-5; D is uncertain. The CDR3 loop spans 15 amino acids. CDR1 and CDR2 (germline): SEHNR, FQNEAQ (reference sequence). V shed 6 bases and J shed 3 bases, with 15 bases lying between them. In nucleotides, the CDR3 is TGTGCCAGCAGGGGAGGGCGGGGTGACAATCAGCCCCAGCATTTT. It translates to CASRGGRGDNQPQHF. The complete variable domain, with remaining parts taken from reference TRBV7-9 and TRBJ1-5, reads DTGVSQNPRHKITKRGQNVTFRCDPISEHNRLYWYRQTLGQGPEFLTYFQNEAQLEKSRLLSDRFSAERPKGSFSTLEIQRTEQGDSAMYLCASRGGRGDNQPQHFGDGTRLSIL.

This chain uses TRBV7-9 with TRBJ1-6; D ambiguous. Trimming stripped 5 bases from V and 9 bases from J, with 14 bases between. CDR3 length: 14 residues. Germline V gene lookup returns CDR1 SEHNR and CDR2 FQNEAQ (reference sequence). CDR3 in amino acids: CASSPDVNTSPLHF. The CDR3 region has the DNA TGTGCCAGCAGCCCGGACGTCAATACTTCACCCCTCCACTTT. Full variable domain (remainder filled in from reference TRBV7-9 and TRBJ1-6): DTGVSQNPRHKITKRGQNVTFRCDPISEHNRLYWYRQTLGQGPEFLTYFQNEAQLEKSRLLSDRFSAERPKGSFSTLEIQRTEQGDSAMYLCASSPDVNTSPLHFGNGTRLTVT.

This clone showed up just a few times. The V gene is TRBV11-2, the J gene TRBJ1-2; 9 bases fit TRBD1. The V gene's germline CDR1 is SGHAT and CDR2 FQNNGV. J was trimmed by 8 bases and V by 5 bases; bases with no gene match: 3. This CDR3 is 12 amino acids long. This chain's CDR3 is CASSRDRVGYTF. CDR3 in DNA: TGTGCCAGCAGCCGGGACAGGGTAGGCTACACCTTC.

This chain connects TRBV6-4 to TRBJ2-2; TRBD2 matches at 13 bases. The CDR3 runs to 17 residues. Per germline, CDR1 MRHNA and CDR2 SNTAGT. V dropped 5 bases and J dropped 1; count of bases not matched to a gene: 4. For the CDR3, the DNA is TGTGCCAGCAGTCGGACTAGCGGGGGAGTGAACACCGGGGAGCTGTTTTTT. Translated, it gives CASSRTSGGVNTGELFF.

This chain connects TRBV27 to TRBJ2-2; D is possibly TRBD1 (6 bases). The V gene lost 5 bases and the J gene lost 6 bases, with 16 bases spanning the gap. Per the germline V gene, CDR1 is MNHEY and CDR2 is SMNVEV (reference sequence). The CDR3 covers 15 residues. The CDR3 loop is CASSPRGILSGELFF. CDR3 nucleotides: TGTGCCAGCAGTCCCAGGGGAATCTTATCCGGGGAGCTGTTTTTT.

The rearrangement joins TRBV6-1 to TRBJ1-2; D may be TRBD1 (6 bases). CDR3 length: 12 residues. Germline V lookup: CDR1 MNHNS, CDR2 SASEGT. V lost 2 bases and J lost 7, with 8 bases in between. The CDR3 DNA reads as TGTGCCAGCAGTGAAATCAGGGGTGGCTACACCTTC. This codes for CASSEIRGGYTF.

The CDR3 loop reads CASRTSGLYNEQFF. CDR3 in DNA: TGTGCCAGCAGAACTAGCGGGCTATACAATGAGCAGTTCTTC. This chain connects TRBV7-2 to TRBJ2-1; 9 positions agree with TRBD2. In germline, CDR1 is SGHTA, CDR2 FQGNSA. Trimming took 6 bases from V and 4 from J; bases not matched to a gene: 4. This CDR3 spans 14 amino acids.

This chain connects TRBV19 to TRBJ2-3; possible D gene TRBD2, 5 bases. Germline assignment: CDR1 LNHDA and CDR2 SQIVND (reference sequence). Trimming removed 5 bases from V and 3 bases from J, with 12 bases in between. This CDR3 is built from 14 residues. The CDR3 DNA reads as TGTGCCAGTAGTCTCGGACTGGATACAGATACGCAGTATTTT. Translation gives CASSLGLDTDTQYF.

The CDR3 coding sequence is TGTGCCAGCAGTGCCCGGGACCGAGGAGATACGCAGTATTTT. It is translated as CASSARDRGDTQYF. The rearrangement uses TRBV2 and TRBJ2-3; D is tentatively TRBD1 or TRBD2 (5 bases each). V lost 4 bases to trimming and J lost 5 bases, with 13 bases between them. CDR1 and CDR2 (germline): SNHLY, FYNNEI. CDR3 length: 14 amino acids.

The chain recombines TRBV5-1 with TRBJ2-5; D gene ambiguous. The CDR3 consists of 12 residues. V was pared by 4 bases and J by 2 bases, with 6 bases between. Looked up from germline, CDR1 is SGHRS and CDR2 is YFSETQ. CDR3 coding DNA: TGCGCCAGCAGCAGGCCACAAGAGACCCAGTACTTC. This encodes CASSRPQETQYF.

V gene TRBV5-1 combines with J gene TRBJ2-2, with 7 bases matching TRBD1. Trimming cost V 4 bases and J 3 bases; bases outside gene matches: 6. The germline V gene has CDR1 SGHRS and CDR2 YFSETQ. CDR3 size: 15 residues. The CDR3 sequence is CASSVDRKDTGELFF. The CDR3 DNA follows: TGCGCCAGCAGCGTGGACAGGAAAGACACCGGGGAGCTGTTTTTT.

This clone has more than one count but fewer than ten. Other nucleotide sequences from this sample produce the same CDR3. The V call is TRBV5-1, the J call TRBJ1-5; unclear D gene. This CDR3 contains 14 residues. Trimming stripped 0 bases from V and 0 bases from J, with 4 bases between. Germline loops: CDR1 SGHRS, CDR2 YFSETQ. DNA for the CDR3: TGCGCCAGCAGCTTGGAAGGTAGCAATCAGCCCCAGCATTTT. Its translation: CASSLEGSNQPQHF.

The chain uses TRBV14 and TRBJ2-5, with D unresolved. The germline V gene encodes CDR1 SGHDN and CDR2 FVKESK. Trimming removed 4 bases at V and 5 bases at J, with 11 bases between. This CDR3 contains 13 residues. CDR3 sequence (DNA): TGTGCCAGCAGCCCCCTGGCCCGGGAGACCCAGTACTTC. Protein product: CASSPLARETQYF. The full variable domain, its missing parts supplied by reference TRBV14 and TRBJ2-5, is EAGVTQFPSHSVIEKGQTVTLRCDPISGHDNLYWYRRVMGKEIKFLLHFVKESKQDESGMPNNRFLAERTGGTYSTLKVQPAELEDSGVYFCASSPLARETQYFGPGTRLLVL.

The gene calls are TRBV27 and TRBJ2-3; D possibly uses TRBD1 or TRBD2 (5 bases each). Germline CDR1 MNHEY, CDR2 SMNVEV (reference sequence). Trimming left V 3 bases short and J 4 bases short, with 11 bases between. The CDR3 has 14 residues. The CDR3 DNA reads as TGTGCCAGCAGTTTGGGGGAGCCCGCAGATACGCAGTATTTT. It is translated as CASSLGEPADTQYF.

The V gene is TRBV5-1, the J gene TRBJ2-1, with TRBD2 identical over 8 bases. Per the germline V gene, CDR1 is SGHRS and CDR2 is YFSETQ. CDR3 length: 15 residues. The V segment lost 4 bases and the J segment 0 bases; nucleotides outside the gene matches: 3. CDR3 bases: TGCGCCAGCAGCGTTAGCGGGGTCTCCTACAATGAGCAGTTCTTC. Translating it yields CASSVSGVSYNEQFF.

The chain uses TRBV7-2 and TRBJ1-1, with no clear D. The CDR3 is made up of 12 amino acids. Between the trimmed V and J ends, which lost 3 bases and 10 bases, there was a span of 12 bases. CDR1 SGHTA and CDR2 FQGNSA come from the germline V gene. For the CDR3, the DNA is TGTGCCAGCAGCTTCGATCCGGTGGGAGCTTTCTTT. This encodes CASSFDPVGAFF.

This chain joins TRBV7-8 and TRBJ1-3; D perhaps matches TRBD1 (5 bases). Looked up from germline, CDR1 is SGHVS and CDR2 is FQNEAQ. Trimming removed 6 bases at V and 0 bases at J, with 9 bases between. The CDR3 has 14 residues. Here the CDR3 DNA reads TGTGCCAGCAGTCTACAGGTCTCTGGAAACACCATATATTTT. Encoded protein: CASSLQVSGNTIYF.

The chain employs TRBV7-8 and TRBJ2-5, with unresolved D. V was shortened by 5 bases and J by 5 bases, with 21 bases between the two germline ends. This CDR3 has 16 residues. Germline loops: CDR1 SGHVS, CDR2 FQNEAQ. The CDR3 spells CASSPPSGRVFETQYF. Written as DNA, the CDR3 is TGTGCCAGCAGCCCCCCCTCCGGTAGGGTCTTTGAGACCCAGTACTTC.

The chain employs TRBV6-5 and TRBJ2-7, with D perhaps matching TRBD1 (6 bases). The CDR3 loop spans 15 amino acids. Germline V CDR1 and CDR2: MNHEY, SVGAGI. Trimming took off 1 base at V and 0 bases at J, with 10 bases between the two ends. The CDR3, as DNA: TGTGCCAGCAGTTACTATCAGGGGCCCTCCTACGAGCAGTACTTC. This encodes CASSYYQGPSYEQYF.

This clone was seen only a few times. The chain is built from TRBV10-2 and TRBJ2-3; D uncertain. Germline lookup yields CDR1 WSHSY and CDR2 SAAADI. The CDR3 has 12 residues. V was cut by 3 bases and J by 7 bases, with 8 bases left in between. CDR3 DNA sequence: TGCGCCAGCAGTGACCTCTGGAATACGCAGTATTTT. This codes for CASSDLWNTQYF.

V gene TRBV10-3 combines with J gene TRBJ2-1; 16 bases fit TRBD2. With V trimmed by 6 bases and J by 5 bases, 7 bases remained unmatched. Germline assignment: CDR1 ENHRY and CDR2 SYGVKD. The length of the CDR3 is 17 residues. CDR3 DNA sequence: TGTGCCATCAGGCCTTCGGGACTAGCGGGGGGGAACAATGAGCAGTTCTTC. Protein sequence: CAIRPSGLAGGNNEQFF.

J is TRBJ2-1 and V is TRBV5-5, with 9 bases that match TRBD2. Germline CDR1 reads SGHKS; CDR2 reads YYEKEE (reference sequence). The J segment lost 4 bases and the V segment lost 5 bases, leaving 7 bases of the junction unmatched. The CDR3 covers 15 residues. In DNA, the CDR3 is TGTGCCAGCAGGCCCGGGACTAGCCCATACAATGAGCAGTTCTTC. Residues: CASRPGTSPYNEQFF.